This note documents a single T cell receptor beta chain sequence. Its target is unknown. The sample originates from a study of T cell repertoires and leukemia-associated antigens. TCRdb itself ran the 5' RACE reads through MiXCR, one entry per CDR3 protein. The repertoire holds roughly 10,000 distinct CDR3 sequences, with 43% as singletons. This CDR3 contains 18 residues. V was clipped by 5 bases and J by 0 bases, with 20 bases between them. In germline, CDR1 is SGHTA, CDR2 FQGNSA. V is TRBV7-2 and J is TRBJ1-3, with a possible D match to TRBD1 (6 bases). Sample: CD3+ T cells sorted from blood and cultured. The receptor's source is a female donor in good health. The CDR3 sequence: CASSAPWREGGSGNTIYF. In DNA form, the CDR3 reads TGTGCCAGCAGCGCCCCTTGGAGGGAAGGGGGCTCTGGAAACACCATATATTTT.